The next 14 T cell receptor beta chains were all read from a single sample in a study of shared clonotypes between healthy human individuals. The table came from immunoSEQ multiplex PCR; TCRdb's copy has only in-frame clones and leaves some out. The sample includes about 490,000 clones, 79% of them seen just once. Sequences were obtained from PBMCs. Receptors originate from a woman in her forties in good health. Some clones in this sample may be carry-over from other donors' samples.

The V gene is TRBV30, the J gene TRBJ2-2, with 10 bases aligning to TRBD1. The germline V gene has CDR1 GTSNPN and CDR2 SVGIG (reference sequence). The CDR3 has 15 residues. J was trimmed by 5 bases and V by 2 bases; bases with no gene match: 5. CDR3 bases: TGTGCCTGGAGTCCGGGACAGGGGCGGACCGGGGAGCTGTTTTTT. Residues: CAWSPGQGRTGELFF. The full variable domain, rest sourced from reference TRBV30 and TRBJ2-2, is SQTIHQWPATLVQPVGSPLSLECTVEGTSNPNLYWYRQAAGRGLQLLFYSVGIGQISSEVPQNLSASRPQDRQFILSSKKLLLSDSGFYLCAWSPGQGRTGELFFGEGSRLTVL.

CDR3 DNA sequence: TGCAGTGCATACATACGCAATGAGCAGTTCTTC. Translating it yields CSAYIRNEQFF. This chain links TRBV20-1 with TRBJ2-1, with D unclear. The CDR3 sequence is 11 residues long. Germline assignment: CDR1 DFQATT and CDR2 SNEGSKA (reference sequence). Trimming stripped 6 bases from V and 6 bases from J, with 9 bases between.

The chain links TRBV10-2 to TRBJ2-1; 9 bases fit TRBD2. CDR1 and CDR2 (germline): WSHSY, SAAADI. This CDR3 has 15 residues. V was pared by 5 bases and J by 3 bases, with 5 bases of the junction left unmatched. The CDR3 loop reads CASSLAGGSYNEQFF. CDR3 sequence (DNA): TGCGCCAGCAGTCTTGCGGGAGGGAGCTACAATGAGCAGTTCTTC.

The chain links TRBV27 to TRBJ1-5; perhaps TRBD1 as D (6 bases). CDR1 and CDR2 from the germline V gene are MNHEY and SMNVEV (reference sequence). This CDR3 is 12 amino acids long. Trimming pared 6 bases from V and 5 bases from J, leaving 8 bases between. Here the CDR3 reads CASRDRDQPQHF. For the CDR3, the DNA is TGTGCCAGCAGGGACAGAGATCAGCCCCAGCATTTT.

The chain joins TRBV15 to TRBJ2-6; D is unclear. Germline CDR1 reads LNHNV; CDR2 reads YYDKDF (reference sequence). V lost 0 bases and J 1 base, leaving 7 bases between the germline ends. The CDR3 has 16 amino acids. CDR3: CATSRDKASGANVLTF. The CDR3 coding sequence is TGTGCCACCAGCAGAGATAAAGCGTCTGGGGCCAACGTCCTGACTTTC.

CDR3 nucleotide sequence: TGTGCCAGTAGTATAGATGGCAGCTCTGGGGCCAACGTCCTGACTTTC. Amino acid sequence: CASSIDGSSGANVLTF. The chain couples TRBV19 to TRBJ2-6; D unresolved. Trimming took 0 bases from V and 0 from J, leaving 6 bases between them. The germline V gene encodes CDR1 LNHDA and CDR2 SQIVND (reference sequence). The CDR3 runs 16 residues.

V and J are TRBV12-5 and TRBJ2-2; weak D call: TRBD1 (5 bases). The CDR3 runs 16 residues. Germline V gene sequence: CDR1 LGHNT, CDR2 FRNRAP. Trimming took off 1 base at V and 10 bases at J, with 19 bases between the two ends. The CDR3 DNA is TGTGCTAGTGGTTTGGAAAGACAGCTCCGCGCGGAGGAGCTGTTTTTT. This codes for CASGLERQLRAEELFF.

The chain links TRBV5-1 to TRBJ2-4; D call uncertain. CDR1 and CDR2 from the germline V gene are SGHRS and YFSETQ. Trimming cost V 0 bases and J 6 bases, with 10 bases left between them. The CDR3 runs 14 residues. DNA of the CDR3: TGCGCCAGCAGCTTGGGGTTAGCAGGAAACATTCAGTACTTC. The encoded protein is CASSLGLAGNIQYF.

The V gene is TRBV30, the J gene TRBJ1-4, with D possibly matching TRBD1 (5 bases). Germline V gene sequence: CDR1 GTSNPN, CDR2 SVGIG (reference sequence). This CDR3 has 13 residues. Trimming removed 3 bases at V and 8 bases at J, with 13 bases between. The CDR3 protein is CAWSPGRGEKLFF. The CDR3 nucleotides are TGTGCCTGGAGCCCGGGACGGGGGGAAAAACTGTTTTTT. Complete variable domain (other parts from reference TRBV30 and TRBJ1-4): SQTIHQWPATLVQPVGSPLSLECTVEGTSNPNLYWYRQAAGRGLQLLFYSVGIGQISSEVPQNLSASRPQDRQFILSSKKLLLSDSGFYLCAWSPGRGEKLFFGSGTQLSVL.

In nucleotides, the CDR3 is TGTGCCAGCAATTTATGGGGAACTGGGCAGCCCCAGCATTTT. Encoded protein: CASNLWGTGQPQHF. The genes are TRBV2 and TRBJ1-5; the D is unclear. V dropped 7 bases and J dropped 7 bases, with 17 bases sitting between them. Germline V gives CDR1 SNHLY, CDR2 FYNNEI. The CDR3 is 14 residues long.

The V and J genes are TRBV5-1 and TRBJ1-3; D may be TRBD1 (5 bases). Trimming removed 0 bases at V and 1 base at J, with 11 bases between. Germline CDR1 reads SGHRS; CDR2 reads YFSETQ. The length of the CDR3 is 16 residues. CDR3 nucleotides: TGCGCCAGCAGCTTGGGTCAGGGAGCTTCTGGAAACACCATATATTTT. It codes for CASSLGQGASGNTIYF.

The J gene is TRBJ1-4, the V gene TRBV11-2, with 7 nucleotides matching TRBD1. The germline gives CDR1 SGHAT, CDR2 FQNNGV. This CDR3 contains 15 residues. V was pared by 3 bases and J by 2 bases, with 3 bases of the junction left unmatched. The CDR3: CASSFQGGTNEKLFF. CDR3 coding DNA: TGTGCCAGCAGCTTCCAGGGGGGGACTAATGAAAAACTGTTTTTT.

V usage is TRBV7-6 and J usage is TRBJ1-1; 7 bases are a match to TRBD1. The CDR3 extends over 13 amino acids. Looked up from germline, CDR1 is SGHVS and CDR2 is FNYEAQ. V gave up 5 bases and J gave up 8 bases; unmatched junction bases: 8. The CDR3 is CASSPRTGTEAFF. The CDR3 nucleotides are TGTGCCAGCAGCCCCCGGACAGGTACAGAAGCTTTCTTT.

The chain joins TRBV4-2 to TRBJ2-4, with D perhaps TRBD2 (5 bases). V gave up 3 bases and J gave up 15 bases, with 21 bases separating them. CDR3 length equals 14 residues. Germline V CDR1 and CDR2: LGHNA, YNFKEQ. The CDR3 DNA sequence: TGTGCCAGCAGCCACCCGGGGTGGGAAAAGGTTACGTACTTC. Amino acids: CASSHPGWEKVTYF.